This T cell receptor (beta chain) derives from a study of T cells in narcolepsy. Study conclusions and caveats: Blood of same and different patients, but not healthy controls, reportedly held recurring autoreactive clonotypes. In some patient and control memory CD4+ samples, autoreactive clones were absent.

This clone has just a few counts. Its target is not known. The junction does not match germline at one end; this may be a read error. Method: immunoSEQ multiplex PCR; TCRdb's copy keeps in-frame clones and lacks some. The sample holds nearly 25,000 clones, around 63% seen once. This receptor was obtained from a human donor in good health. The sequencing input was memory (CD45RA-) CD4+ T cells from blood.

CDR3 loop: CASSLDLYSEQFF. In DNA form, the CDR3 reads TGTGCCAGCAGCTTGGATCTATACAGTGAGCAGTTCTTC. V and J are TRBV5-4 and TRBJ2-1; unclear D gene. The germline V gene has CDR1 SGHNT and CDR2 YYREEE (reference sequence). This CDR3 contains 13 residues.